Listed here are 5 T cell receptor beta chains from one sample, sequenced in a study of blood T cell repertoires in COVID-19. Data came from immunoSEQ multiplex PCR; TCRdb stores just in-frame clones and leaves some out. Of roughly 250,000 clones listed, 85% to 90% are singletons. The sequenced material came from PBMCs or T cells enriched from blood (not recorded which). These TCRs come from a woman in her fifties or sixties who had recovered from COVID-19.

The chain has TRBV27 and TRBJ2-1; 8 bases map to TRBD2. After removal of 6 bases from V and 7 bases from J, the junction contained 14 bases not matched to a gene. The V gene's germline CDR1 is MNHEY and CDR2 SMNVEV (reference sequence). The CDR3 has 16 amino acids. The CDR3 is CASRTSARNSGNEQFF. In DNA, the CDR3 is TGTGCCAGCAGGACTAGCGCCCGAAACAGTGGGAATGAGCAGTTCTTC.

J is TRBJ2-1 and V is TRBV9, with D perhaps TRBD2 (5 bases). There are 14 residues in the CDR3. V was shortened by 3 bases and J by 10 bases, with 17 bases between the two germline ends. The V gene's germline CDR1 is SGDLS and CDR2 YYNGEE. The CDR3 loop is CASSAPPEGGEQFF. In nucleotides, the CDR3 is TGTGCCAGCAGCGCCCCCCCCGAGGGTGGCGAGCAGTTCTTC. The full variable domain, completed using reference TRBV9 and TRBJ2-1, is DSGVTQTPKHLITATGQRVTLRCSPRSGDLSVYWYQQSLDQGLQFLIQYYNGEERAKGNILERFSAQQFPDLHSELNLSSLELGDSALYFCASSAPPEGGEQFFGPGTRLTVL.

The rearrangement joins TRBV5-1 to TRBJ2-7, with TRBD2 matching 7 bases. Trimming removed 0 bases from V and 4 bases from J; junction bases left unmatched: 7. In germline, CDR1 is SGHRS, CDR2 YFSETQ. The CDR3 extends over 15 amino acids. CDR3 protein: CASSLVGGSGYEQYF. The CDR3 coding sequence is TGCGCCAGCAGCTTGGTCGGCGGGAGCGGATACGAGCAGTACTTC.

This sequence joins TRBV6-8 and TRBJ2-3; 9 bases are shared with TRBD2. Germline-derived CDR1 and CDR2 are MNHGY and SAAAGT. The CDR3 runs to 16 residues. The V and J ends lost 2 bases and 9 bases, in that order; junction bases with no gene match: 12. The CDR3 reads CASSYPLAGRAGTQYF. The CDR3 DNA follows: TGTGCCAGCAGTTACCCCCTAGCGGGAAGGGCAGGGACGCAGTATTTT.

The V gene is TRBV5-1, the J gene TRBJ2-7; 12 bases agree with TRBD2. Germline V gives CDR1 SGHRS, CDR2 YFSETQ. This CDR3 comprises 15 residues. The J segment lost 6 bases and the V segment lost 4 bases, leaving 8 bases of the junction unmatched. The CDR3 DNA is TGCGCCAGCAGCCCGAAGACTAGCGGGGGCGGCGAGCAGTACTTC. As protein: CASSPKTSGGGEQYF.